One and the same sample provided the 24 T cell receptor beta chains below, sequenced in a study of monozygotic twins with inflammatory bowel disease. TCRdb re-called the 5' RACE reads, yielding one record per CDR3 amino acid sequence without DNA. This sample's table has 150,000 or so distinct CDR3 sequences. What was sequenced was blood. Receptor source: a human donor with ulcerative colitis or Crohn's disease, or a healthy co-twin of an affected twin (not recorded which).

The CDR3 sequence is CSASPLVTKNIQYF. The chain employs TRBV20-1 and TRBJ2-4. The length of the CDR3 is 14 residues. CDR1 is DFQATT, CDR2 SNEGSKA, per germline (reference sequence).

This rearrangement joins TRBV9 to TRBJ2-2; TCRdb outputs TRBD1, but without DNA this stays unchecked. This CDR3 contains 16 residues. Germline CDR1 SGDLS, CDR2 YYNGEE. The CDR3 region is CASSRGTGRKLGELFF.

This chain's CDR3 is CAQAGSSYNEQFF. V is TRBV30 and J is TRBJ2-1; TCRdb's D call of TRBD2 is untestable without DNA. Germline assignment: CDR1 GTSNPN and CDR2 SVGIG (reference sequence). This CDR3 comprises 13 residues.

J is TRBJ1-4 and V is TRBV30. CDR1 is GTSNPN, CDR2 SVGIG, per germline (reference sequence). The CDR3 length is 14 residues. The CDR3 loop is CAWSADMTNEKLFF.

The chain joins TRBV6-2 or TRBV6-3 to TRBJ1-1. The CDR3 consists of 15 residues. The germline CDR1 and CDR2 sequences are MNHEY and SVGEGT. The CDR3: CASSRGGAGNTEAFF.

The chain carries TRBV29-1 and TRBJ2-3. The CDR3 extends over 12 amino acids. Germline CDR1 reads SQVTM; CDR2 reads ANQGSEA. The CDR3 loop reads CSVEDSDDTQYF.

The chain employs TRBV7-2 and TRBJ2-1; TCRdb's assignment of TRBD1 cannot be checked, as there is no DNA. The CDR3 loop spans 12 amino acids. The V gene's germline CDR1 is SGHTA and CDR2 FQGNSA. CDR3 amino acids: CASSRSDRGKFF. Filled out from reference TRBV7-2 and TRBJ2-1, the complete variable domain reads GAGVSQSPSNKVTEKGKDVELRCDPISGHTALYWYRQSLGQGLEFLIYFQGNSAPDKSGLPSDRFSAERTGGSVSTLTIQRTQQEDSAVYLCASSRSDRGKFFGPGTRLTVL.

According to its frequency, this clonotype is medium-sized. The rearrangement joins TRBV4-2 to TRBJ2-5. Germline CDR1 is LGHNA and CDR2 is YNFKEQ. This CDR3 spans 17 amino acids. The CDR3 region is CASSQGSLVSSQETQYF.

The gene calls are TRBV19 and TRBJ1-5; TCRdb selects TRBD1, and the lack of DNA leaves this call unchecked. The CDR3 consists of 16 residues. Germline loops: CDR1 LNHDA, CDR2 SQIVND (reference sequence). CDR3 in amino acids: CASSAKAGTRGQPQHF.

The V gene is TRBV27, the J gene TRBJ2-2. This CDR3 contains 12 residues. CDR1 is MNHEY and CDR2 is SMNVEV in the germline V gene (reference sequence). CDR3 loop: CASSRNTGELFF.

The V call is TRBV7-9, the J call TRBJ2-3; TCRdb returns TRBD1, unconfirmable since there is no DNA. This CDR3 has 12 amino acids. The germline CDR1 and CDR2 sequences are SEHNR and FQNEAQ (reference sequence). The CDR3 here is CASSLGPDTQYF. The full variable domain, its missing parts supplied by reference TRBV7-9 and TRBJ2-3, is DTGVSQNPRHKITKRGQNVTFRCDPISEHNRLYWYRQTLGQGPEFLTYFQNEAQLEKSRLLSDRFSAERPKGSFSTLEIQRTEQGDSAMYLCASSLGPDTQYFGPGTRLTVL.

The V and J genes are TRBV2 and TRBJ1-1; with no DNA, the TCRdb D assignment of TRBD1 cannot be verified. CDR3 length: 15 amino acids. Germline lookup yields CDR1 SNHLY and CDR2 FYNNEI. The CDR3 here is CASRRTGGESTEAFF. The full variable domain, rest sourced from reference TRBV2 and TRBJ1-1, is EPEVTQTPSHQVTQMGQEVILRCVPISNHLYFYWYRQILGQKVEFLVSFYNNEISEKSEIFDDQFSVERPDGSNFTLKIRSTKLEDSAMYFCASRRTGGESTEAFFGQGTRLTVV.

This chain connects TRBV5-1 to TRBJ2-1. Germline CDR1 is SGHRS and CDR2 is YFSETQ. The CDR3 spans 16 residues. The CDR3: CASSSGLANDINEQFF.

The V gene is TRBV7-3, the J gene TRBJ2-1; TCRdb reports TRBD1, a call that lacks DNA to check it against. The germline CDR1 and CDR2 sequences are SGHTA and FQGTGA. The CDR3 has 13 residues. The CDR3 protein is CASSLVLQGEQFF.

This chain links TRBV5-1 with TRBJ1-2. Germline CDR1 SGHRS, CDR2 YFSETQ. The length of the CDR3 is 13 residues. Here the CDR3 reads CASSPETNYGYTF.

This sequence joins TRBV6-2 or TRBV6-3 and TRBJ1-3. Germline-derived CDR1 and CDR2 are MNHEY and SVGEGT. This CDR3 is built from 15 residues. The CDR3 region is CASSTARSSGNTIYF.

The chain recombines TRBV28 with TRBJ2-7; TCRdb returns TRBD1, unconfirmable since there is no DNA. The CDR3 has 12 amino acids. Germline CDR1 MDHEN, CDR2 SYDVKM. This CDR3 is CASSLPLYEQYF.

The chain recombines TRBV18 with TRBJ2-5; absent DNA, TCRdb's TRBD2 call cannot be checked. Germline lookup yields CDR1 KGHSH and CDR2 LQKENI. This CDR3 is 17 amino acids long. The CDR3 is CASSPPSGRWNQETQYF.

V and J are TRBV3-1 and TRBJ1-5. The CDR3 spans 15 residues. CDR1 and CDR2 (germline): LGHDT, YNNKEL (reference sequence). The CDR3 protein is CASSPGEGSNQPQHF.

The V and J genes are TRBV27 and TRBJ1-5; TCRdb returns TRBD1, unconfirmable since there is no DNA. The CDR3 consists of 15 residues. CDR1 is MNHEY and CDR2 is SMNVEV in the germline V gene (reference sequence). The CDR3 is CASSFVPPRNQPQHF.

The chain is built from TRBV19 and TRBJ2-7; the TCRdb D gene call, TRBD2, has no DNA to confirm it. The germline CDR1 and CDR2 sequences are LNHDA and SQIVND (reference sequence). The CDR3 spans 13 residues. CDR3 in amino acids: CASKGRASYEQYF.

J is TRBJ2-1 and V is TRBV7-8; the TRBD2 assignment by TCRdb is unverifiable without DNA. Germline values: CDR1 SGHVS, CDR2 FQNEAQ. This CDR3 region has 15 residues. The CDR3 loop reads CASSLLAGGYNEQFF.

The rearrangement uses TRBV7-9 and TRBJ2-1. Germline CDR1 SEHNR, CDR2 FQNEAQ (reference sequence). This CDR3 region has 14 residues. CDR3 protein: CASREEGSYNEQFF.

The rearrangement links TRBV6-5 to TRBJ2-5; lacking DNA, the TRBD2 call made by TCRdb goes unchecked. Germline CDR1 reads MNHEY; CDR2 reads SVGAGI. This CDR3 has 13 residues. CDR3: CASRPPAGETQYF.